Presented here are 30 T cell receptor beta chains from one specimen sequenced in a study of a mutant IDH1 vaccine in newly diagnosed glioma. What these receptors recognize is not known. Libraries were prepared by immunoSEQ multiplex PCR; TCRdb keeps only in-frame clonotypes and omits some of them. This sample has fewer than 70,000 clones, with approximately 86% found just once. Time point here: week 35, safety follow-up. Each vaccine dose was 300 ug of mutant IDH1 20-mer peptide, with topical imiquimod. Material: PBMCs, obtained from a glioma patient whose treatment included an IDH1 peptide vaccine. The receptors originated from a young man with glioma.

The chain recombines TRBV14 with TRBJ1-3, with TRBD1 matching 7 bases. The junction had 0 bases not matched to a gene; V was cut back by 4 bases and J by 0 bases. CDR3 size: 14 residues. The germline CDR1 and CDR2 sequences are SGHDN and FVKESK. CDR3 sequence (DNA): TGTGCCAGCAGCCGACAGGGCTCTGGAAACACCATATATTTT. It codes for CASSRQGSGNTIYF.

This chain joins TRBV5-4 and TRBJ2-1; 11 nucleotides agree with TRBD2. CDR3 size: 15 residues. The junction had 8 bases not matched to a gene; V was cut back by 4 bases and J by 8 bases. The germline CDR1 and CDR2 sequences are SGHNT and YYREEE (reference sequence). DNA for the CDR3: TGTGCCAGCAGCCTCGGACTAGCGGGTGAAGATGAGCAGTTCTTC. It encodes CASSLGLAGEDEQFF.

The J gene is TRBJ2-5, the V gene TRBV18; D could derive from TRBD1 or TRBD2 (5 bases each). Per germline, CDR1 KGHSH and CDR2 LQKENI. V shed 0 bases and J shed 5 bases, with 7 bases lying between them. This CDR3 is 13 amino acids long. The CDR3 bases are TGTGCCAGCTCACCACCGGGGGTGGAGACCCAGTACTTC. Protein sequence: CASSPPGVETQYF.

This clone occurred once. V usage is TRBV7-2 and J usage is TRBJ2-1; TRBD2 agrees at 7 bases. Germline V gives CDR1 SGHTA, CDR2 FQGNSA. This CDR3 spans 15 amino acids. With 5 bases clipped from V and 5 bases from J, the junction kept 9 bases outside the gene matches. In nucleotides, the CDR3 is TGTGCCAGCAGCCGAGGCCAAGCGGGGCACAATGAGCAGTTCTTC. Amino acid sequence: CASSRGQAGHNEQFF.

The chain joins TRBV28 to TRBJ2-1, with D perhaps matching TRBD2 (6 bases). Germline loops: CDR1 MDHEN, CDR2 SYDVKM. The CDR3 sequence is 17 residues long. V lost 6 bases and J 6 bases, leaving 24 bases between the germline ends. This CDR3 reads CASSPPPPRGNLNEQFF. CDR3 bases: TGTGCCAGCAGCCCACCCCCCCCGCGGGGAAACCTCAATGAGCAGTTCTTC.

This clone appeared once. The genes are TRBV6-5 and TRBJ1-1; TRBD1 agrees at 7 bases. CDR3 length equals 15 residues. Germline-derived CDR1 and CDR2 are MNHEY and SVGAGI. V lost 1 base and J lost 3; bases outside the gene matches: 5. CDR3 bases: TGTGCCAGCAGTTACTTTCCAGACAGGGACACTGAAGCTTTCTTT. This gives the protein CASSYFPDRDTEAFF.

This clone was seen a few times. J is TRBJ1-2 and V is TRBV2, with TRBD1 identical over 10 bases. V shed 5 bases, J shed 8 bases, and the junction held 5 bases outside the gene matches. This CDR3 has 13 amino acids. CDR1 and CDR2 from the germline V gene are SNHLY and FYNNEI. The CDR3 spells CASSRGQGVGYTF. CDR3 DNA sequence: TGTGCCAGCAGTCGTGGACAGGGGGTGGGCTACACCTTC. The complete variable domain, with remaining parts taken from reference TRBV2 and TRBJ1-2, reads EPEVTQTPSHQVTQMGQEVILRCVPISNHLYFYWYRQILGQKVEFLVSFYNNEISEKSEIFDDQFSVERPDGSNFTLKIRSTKLEDSAMYFCASSRGQGVGYTFGSGTRLTVV.

The rearrangement joins TRBV5-1 to TRBJ2-1; TRBD1 agrees at 7 bases. This CDR3 has 15 amino acids. V shed 0 bases and J 10 bases; nucleotides not matched to a gene: 10. Germline values: CDR1 SGHRS, CDR2 YFSETQ. CDR3 protein: CASSLGSTGSGEQFF. The CDR3 region has the DNA TGCGCCAGCAGCTTGGGTTCGACAGGGTCGGGAGAGCAGTTCTTC.

The chain recombines TRBV19 with TRBJ2-3; D unresolved. Trimming took off 1 base at V and 9 bases at J, with 11 bases between the two ends. The CDR3 extends over 13 amino acids. CDR1 LNHDA and CDR2 SQIVND come from the germline V gene (reference sequence). CDR3: CASSIVPVGTQYF. The DNA of the CDR3 is TGTGCCAGTAGTATAGTTCCGGTGGGAACGCAGTATTTT.

V usage is TRBV9 and J usage is TRBJ1-2; D call uncertain. The CDR3 sequence is 11 residues long. The V and J ends lost 7 bases and 4 bases respectively, with 8 bases between them. Germline CDR1 SGDLS, CDR2 YYNGEE. The CDR3 region has the DNA TGTGCCAGCTCCACTTTCTATGGCTACACCTTC. It encodes CASSTFYGYTF. The full variable domain, in which reference TRBV9 and TRBJ1-2 provide the parts outside the CDR3, is DSGVTQTPKHLITATGQRVTLRCSPRSGDLSVYWYQQSLDQGLQFLIQYYNGEERAKGNILERFSAQQFPDLHSELNLSSLELGDSALYFCASSTFYGYTFGSGTRLTVV.

The chain combines TRBV14 with TRBJ2-1, with 9 bases fitting TRBD2. The CDR3 runs to 19 residues. From germline, CDR1 is SGHDN and CDR2 FVKESK. V shed 2 bases and J 2 bases; nucleotides not matched to a gene: 13. CDR3 sequence (DNA): TGTGCCAGCAGCCAAATCCGACTAGCGGCGAATGGGCCCTACAATGAGCAGTTCTTC. This gives the protein CASSQIRLAANGPYNEQFF.

The chain employs TRBV6-1 and TRBJ1-3; D is undetermined. Trimming shortened V by 9 bases and J by 0 bases, and 9 bases separated the two germline ends. The CDR3 loop spans 13 amino acids. Per the germline V gene, CDR1 is MNHNS and CDR2 is SASEGT. CDR3 DNA sequence: TGTGCCAGTTTCACGGTCTCTGGAAACACCATATATTTT. It yields the protein CASFTVSGNTIYF.

The chain joins TRBV5-1 to TRBJ2-3, with 8 positions matching TRBD2. This CDR3 spans 14 amino acids. V was pared by 4 bases and J by 5 bases, with 6 bases of the junction left unmatched. Germline loops: CDR1 SGHRS, CDR2 YFSETQ. CDR3 loop: CASSPGTRGDTQYF. In nucleotides, the CDR3 is TGCGCCAGCAGCCCCGGGACTAGGGGAGATACGCAGTATTTT. Full variable domain (outside the CDR3, taken from reference TRBV5-1 and TRBJ2-3): KAGVTQTPRYLIKTRGQQVTLSCSPISGHRSVSWYQQTPGQGLQFLFEYFSETQRNKGNFPGRFSGRQFSNSRSEMNVSTLELGDSALYLCASSPGTRGDTQYFGPGTRLTVL.

V gene TRBV18 combines with J gene TRBJ1-4, with D possibly being TRBD1 (5 bases). This CDR3 region has 15 residues. In germline, CDR1 is KGHSH, CDR2 LQKENI. V dropped 4 bases and J dropped 4 bases, with 13 bases sitting between them. CDR3 protein: CASSRHRGINEKLFF. As DNA, the CDR3 is TGTGCCAGCTCACGTCATAGGGGCATTAATGAAAAACTGTTTTTT. The full variable domain, in which reference TRBV18 and TRBJ1-4 provide the parts outside the CDR3, is NAGVMQNPRHLVRRRGQEARLRCSPMKGHSHVYWYRQLPEEGLKFMVYLQKENIIDESGMPKERFSAEFPKEGPSILRIQQVVRGDSAAYFCASSRHRGINEKLFFGSGTQLSVL.

The V call is TRBV18, the J call TRBJ2-3; D uncertain. The CDR3 contains 17 residues. Germline V gives CDR1 KGHSH, CDR2 LQKENI. V was shortened by 1 base and J by 1 base, with 15 bases between the two germline ends. Written as DNA, the CDR3 is TGTGCCAGCTCACCACTGGCCACATTCACGGGCACAGATACGCAGTATTTT. Protein sequence: CASSPLATFTGTDTQYF.

For the CDR3, the DNA is TGTGCCAGCAGTGAACTTAGGACAGGGGTAGGCTACACCTTC. This sequence encodes CASSELRTGVGYTF. This sequence joins TRBV6-1 and TRBJ1-2, with 9 positions matching TRBD1. This CDR3 contains 14 residues. V trimming: 2 bases; J trimming: 8 bases; junction bases outside the gene matches: 6. Germline V gene sequence: CDR1 MNHNS, CDR2 SASEGT.

The rearrangement uses TRBV29-1 and TRBJ1-2; possibly TRBD1 for D (5 bases). V lost 6 bases and J 6 bases, leaving 17 bases between the germline ends. Germline V gene data show CDR1 as SQVTM and CDR2 as ANQGSEA. This CDR3 spans 13 amino acids. In DNA, the CDR3 is TGCAGCGTGTTTGGGACCTCTTCAGATGGCTACACCTTC. Translating it yields CSVFGTSSDGYTF.

V gene TRBV28 combines with J gene TRBJ1-2; 9 bases fit TRBD1. CDR3 length: 15 residues. V shed 4 bases and J 4 bases; nucleotides not matched to a gene: 7. The germline CDR1 and CDR2 sequences are MDHEN and SYDVKM. CDR3 amino acids: CASSSTGGGIYGYTF. As DNA, the CDR3 is TGTGCCAGCAGTTCGACAGGGGGGGGAATCTATGGCTACACCTTC.

The chain links TRBV7-6 to TRBJ2-1; D is unresolved. V shed 0 bases and J shed 6 bases, with 6 bases lying between them. The germline CDR1 and CDR2 sequences are SGHVS and FNYEAQ. CDR3 size: 13 residues. CDR3 amino acids: CASSLARTNEQFF. DNA of the CDR3: TGTGCCAGCAGCTTAGCCCGGACCAATGAGCAGTTCTTC.

V is TRBV5-1 and J is TRBJ2-1, with 10 bases lining up with TRBD2. CDR1 is SGHRS, CDR2 YFSETQ, per germline. After removal of 4 bases from V and 6 bases from J, the junction contained 7 bases not matched to a gene. The CDR3 length is 15 residues. DNA of the CDR3: TGCGCCAGCAGCCAACTAGCGGGGAACTTCAATGAGCAGTTCTTC. Translated, it gives CASSQLAGNFNEQFF.

The V and J genes are TRBV27 and TRBJ1-5; D ambiguous. CDR1 and CDR2 (germline): MNHEY, SMNVEV (reference sequence). The CDR3 runs to 14 residues. Trimming shortened V by 6 bases and J by 0 bases, and 9 bases separated the two germline ends. The CDR3 loop reads CASSPFISNQPQHF. CDR3 coding DNA: TGTGCCAGCAGCCCTTTTATTAGCAATCAGCCCCAGCATTTT.

The chain couples TRBV19 to TRBJ1-5, with D tentatively TRBD1 (6 bases). Trimming pared 7 bases from V and 0 bases from J, leaving 13 bases between. This CDR3 contains 15 residues. Germline V CDR1 and CDR2: LNHDA, SQIVND (reference sequence). DNA for the CDR3: TGTGCCAGTATCCCTAGGGGGGGTAGCAATCAGCCCCAGCATTTT. Translating gives CASIPRGGSNQPQHF.

This chain links TRBV6-5 with TRBJ1-2; TRBD1 agrees at 7 bases. The CDR3 is made up of 13 amino acids. V shed 4 bases, J shed 11 bases, and the junction held 10 bases outside the gene matches. Germline CDR1 reads MNHEY; CDR2 reads SVGAGI. CDR3 in amino acids: CASSSSEAGGYTF. CDR3 bases: TGTGCCAGCAGTTCCTCCGAGGCAGGGGGATACACCTTC.

There are a few counts of this clone. The V gene is TRBV9, the J gene TRBJ1-1; D remains unclear. The germline V gene has CDR1 SGDLS and CDR2 YYNGEE. The CDR3 covers 12 residues. The V gene lost 1 base and the J gene lost 4 bases, with 5 bases spanning the gap. The CDR3 region has the DNA TGTGCCAGCAGCGTAAGTACCACTGAAGCTTTCTTT. Amino acid sequence: CASSVSTTEAFF.

The chain links TRBV7-2 to TRBJ1-5; D gene uncertain. Germline-derived CDR1 and CDR2 are SGHTA and FQGNSA. CDR3 length: 14 residues. With 2 bases removed from V and 5 bases from J, the gap between germline ends came to 10 bases. DNA for the CDR3: TGTGCCAGCAGCTTATCAGGCTCTTATCAGCCCCAGCATTTT. Its translation is CASSLSGSYQPQHF.

The CDR3 loop is CAWSAVGRGSGYTF. DNA of the CDR3: TGTGCCTGGAGTGCGGTAGGGAGAGGTAGTGGCTACACCTTC. The J gene is TRBJ1-2, the V gene TRBV30, with unresolved D. The CDR3 covers 14 residues. CDR1 and CDR2 (germline): GTSNPN, SVGIG (reference sequence). The V gene lost 1 base and the J gene lost 7 bases, with 16 bases spanning the gap.

This chain links TRBV6-4 with TRBJ2-7; the D call may be TRBD1 or TRBD2 (5 bases each). Trimming stripped 8 bases from V and 3 bases from J, with 8 bases between. CDR1 and CDR2 from the germline V gene are MRHNA and SNTAGT. CDR3 length equals 11 residues. The chain's CDR3 is CASWDLYEQYF. The CDR3 DNA reads TGTGCCAGCTGGGACCTCTACGAGCAGTACTTC.

The chain joins TRBV5-4 to TRBJ2-3; TRBD2 might be the D (6 bases). With 4 bases removed from V and 0 bases from J, the gap between germline ends came to 12 bases. Germline CDR1 reads SGHNT; CDR2 reads YYREEE (reference sequence). The CDR3 sequence is 15 residues long. CDR3 loop: CASSTRTTSTDTQYF. The CDR3 bases are TGTGCCAGCAGCACCAGGACTACAAGCACAGATACGCAGTATTTT.

The rearrangement joins TRBV10-3 to TRBJ1-1; D not certain. The CDR3 runs to 15 residues. V was clipped by 5 bases and J by 1 base, with 14 bases between them. Germline V gene sequence: CDR1 ENHRY, CDR2 SYGVKD. CDR3 sequence (DNA): TGTGCCATCAGTTCATGGGAGGATCAGAACACTGAAGCTTTCTTT. Protein: CAISSWEDQNTEAFF.

The genes are TRBV7-9 and TRBJ2-1, with unresolved D. The CDR3 runs 13 residues. Germline CDR1 is SEHNR and CDR2 is FQNEAQ (reference sequence). Trimming left V 2 bases short and J 9 bases short, with 11 bases between. CDR3 region: CASSLISFGEQFF. The CDR3 DNA reads TGTGCCAGCAGCTTAATTTCGTTCGGTGAGCAGTTCTTC.